The T cell receptor beta chain under discussion was sequenced for a study of response to subunit inactivated influenza vaccine. Study results and limitations: Authors suggested few new T cells are recruited by each seasonal influenza vaccination.

There are 18 residues in the CDR3. Looked up from germline, CDR1 is MNHEY and CDR2 is SVGEGT. After removal of 2 bases from V and 5 bases from J, the junction contained 12 bases not matched to a gene. From the RT-PCR reads, TCRdb called clonotypes with MiXCR, one entry per CDR3 protein. Among approximately 500,000 distinct CDR3 sequences, 20% to 25% were seen once, and the ten largest hold approximately 3%. About this clonotype: Its antigen is not identified.

A further study also used this sample, focusing on T cells expressing NK-cell markers. This second study says: What made the TCR beta cDNA was 5'RACE template switching with UMIs. Sorted CD3+CD56-NKG2C+, CD3+CD56+NKG2C- and CD3+CD56+NKG2C+ T cells were the source of the TCR beta repertoires.

The TCR sequence derives from a man aged 50 or older who received an inactivated influenza vaccine. V usage is TRBV6-2 or TRBV6-3 and J usage is TRBJ1-5, with 10 bases matching TRBD1. Sequencing was performed on CD4+ T cells sorted from PBMCs, taken roughly 13 days after vaccination. In DNA form, the CDR3 reads TGTGCCAGCAGTTACAACCTCCGGGACAGGGGAGTTCATCAGCCCCAGCATTTT. This translates into CASSYNLRDRGVHQPQHF.